These T cell receptor beta chains were read from a single sample in a study of CD4 and CD8 cells across lung adenocarcinoma regions. MiXCR, applied by TCRdb to the PCR reads, yields one record per CDR3 protein. Here the sample spans tens of thousands of distinct CDR3 sequences, 40% to 50% being singletons. Sequencing used CD8+ T cells from the center of a lung tumor. These receptors were obtained from a male donor with lung adenocarcinoma. The CD4 and CD8 labels of this study may be unreliable. Both conserved end residues are part of each CDR3. A D gene is named only where the DNA matches it firmly. Size is omitted from some rows. Given values are once, few, many or a class for expanded clones.

V: TRBV6-1; length: 13; D: .; J: TRBJ1-6; size: .; DNA: TGTGCCAGCAGTGACAGTTATAATTCACCCCTCCACTTT; CDR3: CASSDSYNSPLHF
V: TRBV6-2/TRBV6-3; length: 15; D: .; J: TRBJ2-1; size: .; DNA: TGTGCCAGCAGTTCCTCCGGAAGGACCTACAATGAGCAGTTCTTC; CDR3: CASSSSGRTYNEQFF
V: TRBV6-1; length: 14; D: .; J: TRBJ2-3; size: many; DNA: TGTGCCAGCAGTCGGAGGCCTATGACAGATACGCAGTATTTT; CDR3: CASSRRPMTDTQYF
V: TRBV3-1; length: 14; D: .; J: TRBJ2-1; size: .; DNA: TGTGCCAGCAGCCAATACAGGATTTACAATGAGCAGTTCTTC; CDR3: CASSQYRIYNEQFF
V: TRBV25-1; length: 16; D: .; J: TRBJ1-4; size: .; DNA: TGTGCCAGCAGGGTGGAGAAGAAGGGGCCCTATGAAAAACTGTTTTTT; CDR3: CASRVEKKGPYEKLFF
V: TRBV10-3; length: 11; D: .; J: TRBJ2-3; size: .; DNA: TGTGCCATCGGAAGCACAGATACGCAGACTTTC; CDR3: CAIGSTDTQTF
V: TRBV11-2; length: 14; D: TRBD1; J: TRBJ2-7; size: few; DNA: TGTGCCAGCAGCTGGAACGAACAGGGGGCCGAGCAGTACTTC; CDR3: CASSWNEQGAEQYF
V: TRBV6-1; length: 16; D: .; J: TRBJ2-1; size: .; DNA: TGTGCCAGCAGTGGACCGCGGACTGTCAGCACAGATGAGCAGTACTTT; CDR3: CASSGPRTVSTDEQYF
V: TRBV6-5; length: 16; D: TRBD2; J: TRBJ2-4; size: .; DNA: TGTGCCAGCAGTTTTCGGACTAGCGGGAGGGGCAATGAGCAGTACTTC; CDR3: CASSFRTSGRGNEQYF
V: TRBV25-1; length: 14; D: .; J: TRBJ2-5; size: .; DNA: TGTGCCAGCTCCGGGATAACCGACGGGGAGATCCAGTACTTC; CDR3: CASSGITDGEIQYF
V: TRBV19; length: 15; D: TRBD2; J: TRBJ2-5; size: .; DNA: TGTGCCAGTAGTATAGGTCTAGCGGGAGGAGAGACCCAGTACTTC; CDR3: CASSIGLAGGETQYF
V: TRBV10-2; length: 14; D: .; J: TRBJ2-3; size: .; DNA: TGCGCCAGCACGGAGCGAGGGGCCAAAAACATGCAGTACTTT; CDR3: CASTERGAKNMQYF
V: TRBV6-1; length: 13; D: .; J: TRBJ2-3; size: .; DNA: TGTGCCAGCAGGGCTGGGAGCACAGAGGCGCAGTATTTT; CDR3: CASRAGSTEAQYF
V: TRBV7-2; length: 15; D: TRBD2; J: TRBJ2-1; size: once; DNA: TGTGCCAGCAGCTCTACTAGCGGGAGTCGCAATGAGCAGTTCTTC; CDR3: CASSSTSGSRNEQFF
V: TRBV6-5; length: 16; D: TRBD2; J: TRBJ2-7; size: medium-sized; DNA: TGTGCCAGCAGTTACCGCACTAGCGGGAGGCCGGGGGAGCAGTACTTC; CDR3: CASSYRTSGRPGEQYF
V: TRBV24-1; length: 13; D: .; J: TRBJ2-1; size: many; DNA: TGTGCCCCATCGGGTGGGGAGTACAATGAGCAGTTCTTC; CDR3: CAPSGGEYNEQFF
V: TRBV7-7; length: 13; D: .; J: TRBJ2-1; size: .; DNA: TGTGCTAGCAGCCCAGCCTGGGGCGGGGAGCTGTTTTTC; CDR3: CASSPAWGGELFF
V: TRBV10-1; length: 16; D: .; J: TRBJ2-5; size: few; DNA: TGCGCCAGCAGTGAGTCGAGTGTTCAGGGACAAGAGACCCAGTACTTC; CDR3: CASSESSVQGQETQYF
V: TRBV6-1; length: 13; D: .; J: TRBJ2-5; size: .; DNA: TGTGCCAGCGGCAGCGGGCGTGAAGATACCCAGTACTTC; CDR3: CASGSGREDTQYF
V: TRBV10-2; length: 19; D: TRBD2; J: TRBJ2-2; size: medium-sized; DNA: TGCGCCAGCAGACCGGAGAGGAGGGGAGCGGGAGGTAGCACCGGGGAGCTGTTTTTT; CDR3: CASRPERRGAGGSTGELFF
V: TRBV12-3/TRBV12-4; length: 14; D: TRBD2; J: TRBJ2-3; size: .; DNA: TGTGCCAGCAGCCCACTAGCGGTCACAGATACGCAGTATTTT; CDR3: CASSPLAVTDTQYF
V: TRBV10-1; length: 17; D: TRBD2; J: TRBJ2-3; size: medium-sized; DNA: TGCGCCAGCAGTGAAGGATCTAGCGGGATTGGGACAGATACGCAGTATTTT; CDR3: CASSEGSSGIGTDTQYF
V: TRBV6-1; length: 14; D: .; J: TRBJ2-4; size: .; DNA: TGTGGCAGCTCGGGGCCGGGCGGCCCAGATACGCAGTACTTC; CDR3: CGSSGPGGPDTQYF
V: TRBV6-1; length: 12; D: .; J: TRBJ2-3; size: .; DNA: TGTGCCAGCAGTCCCCCCCCGGATACGCAGTATTTT; CDR3: CASSPPPDTQYF